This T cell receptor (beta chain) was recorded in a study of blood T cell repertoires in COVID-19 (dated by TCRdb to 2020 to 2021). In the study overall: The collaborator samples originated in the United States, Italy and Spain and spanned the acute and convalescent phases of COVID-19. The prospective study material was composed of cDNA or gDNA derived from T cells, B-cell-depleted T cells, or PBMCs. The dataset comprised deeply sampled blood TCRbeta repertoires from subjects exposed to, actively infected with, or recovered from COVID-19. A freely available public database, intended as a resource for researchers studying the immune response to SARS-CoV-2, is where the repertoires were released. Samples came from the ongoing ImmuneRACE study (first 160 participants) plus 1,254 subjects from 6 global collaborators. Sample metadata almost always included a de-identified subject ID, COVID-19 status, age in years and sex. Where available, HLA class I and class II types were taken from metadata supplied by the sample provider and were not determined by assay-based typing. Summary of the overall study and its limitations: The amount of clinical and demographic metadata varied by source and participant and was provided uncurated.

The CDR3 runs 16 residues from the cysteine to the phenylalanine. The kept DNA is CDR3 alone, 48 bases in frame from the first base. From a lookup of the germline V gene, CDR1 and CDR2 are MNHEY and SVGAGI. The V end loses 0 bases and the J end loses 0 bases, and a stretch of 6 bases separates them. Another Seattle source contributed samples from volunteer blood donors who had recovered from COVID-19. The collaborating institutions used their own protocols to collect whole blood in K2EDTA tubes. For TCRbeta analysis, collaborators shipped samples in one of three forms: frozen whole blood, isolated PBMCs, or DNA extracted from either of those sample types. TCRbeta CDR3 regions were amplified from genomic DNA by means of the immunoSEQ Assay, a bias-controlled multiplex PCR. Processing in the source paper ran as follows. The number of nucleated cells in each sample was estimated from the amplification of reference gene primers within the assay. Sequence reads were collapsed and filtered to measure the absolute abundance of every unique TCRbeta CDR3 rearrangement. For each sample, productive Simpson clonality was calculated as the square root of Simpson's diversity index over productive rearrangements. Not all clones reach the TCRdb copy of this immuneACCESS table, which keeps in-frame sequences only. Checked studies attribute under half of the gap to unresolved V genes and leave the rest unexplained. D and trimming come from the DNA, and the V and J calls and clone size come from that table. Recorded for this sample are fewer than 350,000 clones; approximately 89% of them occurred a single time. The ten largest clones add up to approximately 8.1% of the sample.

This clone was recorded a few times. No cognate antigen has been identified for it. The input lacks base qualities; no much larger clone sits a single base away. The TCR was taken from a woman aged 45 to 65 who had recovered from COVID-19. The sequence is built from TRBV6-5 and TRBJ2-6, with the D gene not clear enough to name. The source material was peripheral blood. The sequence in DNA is TGTGCCAGCAGTTACTCGTTCAACTCTGGGGCCAACGTCCTGACTTTC. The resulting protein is CASSYSFNSGANVLTF.